These 16 T cell receptor beta chains came from one sample sequenced in a study of vaccination and CD4 T cells after COVID-19. Sequencing of the DNA from cultured CD4+ T cells was carried out with the Oncomine TCR Beta short-read assay. MiXCR was run by TCRdb on the PCR reads, yielding one entry per CDR3 protein. The sample has under 20,000 distinct CDR3 sequences; 50% to 65% are singletons. These receptors' antigens are unknown. Treatment noted: approximately 11-day PBMC culture with coronavirus spike peptide pools or control peptides (ViraFEST assay). Material: CD4+ T cells from blood, cultured in vitro. The source is a human donor who had recovered from COVID-19.

This chain uses TRBV10-2 with TRBJ2-5; perhaps TRBD1 as D (5 bases). Germline CDR1 and CDR2: WSHSY and SAAADI. V shed 0 bases and J shed 4 bases, with 9 bases lying between them. The CDR3 is 14 amino acids. CDR3 in amino acids: CASSESSRAETQYF. CDR3 sequence (DNA): TGCGCCAGCAGTGAGTCAAGCAGGGCAGAGACCCAGTACTTC.

The chain recombines TRBV5-1 with TRBJ2-2, with D uncertain. The V and J ends lost 0 bases and 1 base respectively, with 10 bases between them. CDR3 length equals 16 residues. The germline gives CDR1 SGHRS, CDR2 YFSETQ. CDR3 region: CASSLAVGMNTGELFF. Here the CDR3 DNA reads TGCGCCAGCAGCTTGGCCGTCGGAATGAACACCGGGGAGCTGTTTTTT.

This chain uses TRBV20-1 with TRBJ2-7, with a tentative D call TRBD2 (5 bases). Germline CDR1 and CDR2: DFQATT and SNEGSKA (reference sequence). V was trimmed by 3 bases and J by 3 bases, leaving 9 bases between them. The CDR3 runs to 12 residues. The DNA for the CDR3 is TGCAGTGCTAGCCCGGGGATCTACGAGCAGTACTTC. Translation: CSASPGIYEQYF.

This clonotype was counted between two and nine times. CDR3 coding DNA: TGTGCCAGCACACATAGCGGGCCCACCCATGAGCAGTTCTTC. This encodes CASTHSGPTHEQFF. This chain connects TRBV6-1 to TRBJ2-1; 7 bases align to TRBD2. The CDR3 consists of 14 residues. Germline-derived CDR1 and CDR2 are MNHNS and SASEGT. V lost 7 bases and J lost 8; bases outside the gene matches: 11.

This CDR3 is CATSDSGRGYNEQFF. CDR3 nucleotides: TGTGCCACCAGTGATTCGGGGAGGGGCTACAATGAGCAGTTCTTC. The rearrangement links TRBV24-1 to TRBJ2-1, with TRBD2 matching 7 bases. Germline V lookup: CDR1 KGHDR, CDR2 SFDVKD. The CDR3 totals 15 residues. V was pared by 2 bases and J by 3 bases, with 3 bases of the junction left unmatched.

In nucleotides, the CDR3 is TGTGCCAGCAGCCCTACAGGGAGCTCCTACGAGCAGTACTTC. This gives the protein CASSPTGSSYEQYF. V gene TRBV7-3 combines with J gene TRBJ2-7; D might be TRBD1 (6 bases). Germline assignment: CDR1 SGHTA and CDR2 FQGTGA. This CDR3 contains 14 residues. Trimming stripped 5 bases from V and 0 bases from J, with 11 bases between. Complete variable domain (other parts from reference TRBV7-3 and TRBJ2-7): GAGVSQTPSNKVTEKGKYVELRCDPISGHTALYWYRQSLGQGPEFLIYFQGTGAADDSGLPNDRFFAVRPEGSVSTLKIQRTERGDSAVYLCASSPTGSSYEQYFGPGTRLTVT.

The chain is built from TRBV5-1 and TRBJ2-1; 7 nucleotides match TRBD2. With V trimmed by 0 bases and J by 4 bases, 10 bases remained unmatched. The CDR3 runs to 17 residues. The germline V gene encodes CDR1 SGHRS and CDR2 YFSETQ. The CDR3 is CASSLDVASSGYNEQFF. The DNA for the CDR3 is TGCGCCAGCAGCTTGGACGTGGCGTCTAGCGGTTACAATGAGCAGTTCTTC.

The chain combines TRBV2 with TRBJ2-3; D call uncertain. The CDR3 spans 10 residues. Trimming cost V 7 bases and J 4 bases, with 3 bases left between them. Germline lookup yields CDR1 SNHLY and CDR2 FYNNEI. CDR3 residues: CASKADTQYF. The CDR3 nucleotides read TGTGCCAGCAAGGCAGATACGCAGTATTTT.

The chain employs TRBV19 and TRBJ1-5; unclear D gene. The CDR3 totals 16 residues. Germline CDR1 LNHDA, CDR2 SQIVND (reference sequence). V was clipped by 3 bases and J by 2 bases, with 14 bases between them. CDR3: CASSIGQVNGNQPQHF. DNA for the CDR3: TGTGCCAGTAGTATTGGGCAGGTCAATGGCAATCAGCCCCAGCATTTT.

The CDR3, as DNA: TGCAGTGCTGCAAGGGCGGGATTGGCGAGTGAGCAGTTCTTC. As protein: CSAARAGLASEQFF. The chain combines TRBV20-1 with TRBJ2-1, with a weak D call TRBD2 (6 bases). Trimming removed 5 bases from V and 9 bases from J, with 20 bases in between. This CDR3 is 14 amino acids long. Germline V gives CDR1 DFQATT, CDR2 SNEGSKA (reference sequence).

The J gene is TRBJ1-5, the V gene TRBV6-1; no clear D. Germline CDR1 MNHNS, CDR2 SASEGT. V was shortened by 5 bases and J by 0 bases, with 2 bases between the two germline ends. The CDR3 spans 12 residues. The CDR3: CASSNSNQPQHF. The DNA of the CDR3 is TGTGCCAGCAGTAATAGCAATCAGCCCCAGCATTTT.

This sequence joins TRBV19 and TRBJ1-4; D is ambiguous. The germline V and J ends were trimmed by 4 bases and 6 bases, with 15 bases remaining between them. Germline-derived CDR1 and CDR2 are LNHDA and SQIVND (reference sequence). This CDR3 has 15 residues. The CDR3 loop is CASSKRTGVYEKLFF. CDR3 in DNA: TGTGCCAGTAGTAAACGGACGGGCGTGTATGAAAAACTGTTTTTT. The full variable domain, with the rest looked up from reference TRBV19 and TRBJ1-4, is DGGITQSPKYLFRKEGQNVTLSCEQNLNHDAMYWYRQDPGQGLRLIYYSQIVNDFQKGDIAEGYSVSREKKESFPLTVTSAQKNPTAFYLCASSKRTGVYEKLFFGSGTQLSVL.

This clonotype was found a few times. The junction departs from the called germline gene at one end, perhaps through a read error. This chain joins TRBV7-8 and TRBJ1-5; perhaps TRBD1 as D (6 bases). The CDR3 loop spans 15 amino acids. Germline CDR1 SGHVS, CDR2 FQNEAQ. CDR3 sequence reads: CASSLGVTGNRPQHF. CDR3 in DNA: TGTGCCAGCAGCTTAGGGGTGACAGGCAATCGGCCCCAGCATTTT.

The chain recombines TRBV27 with TRBJ2-2; the D call may be TRBD1 or TRBD2 (5 bases each). Trimming pared 6 bases from V and 7 bases from J, leaving 18 bases between. CDR3 length: 15 amino acids. The V gene's germline CDR1 is MNHEY and CDR2 SMNVEV (reference sequence). In nucleotides, the CDR3 is TGTGCCAGCAGCCGTGGGACGTACCAAGGCGGGGAGCTGTTTTTT. Encoded protein: CASSRGTYQGGELFF.

The rearrangement joins TRBV20-1 to TRBJ1-5, with a possible D match to TRBD1 (5 bases). Trimming took off 5 bases at V and 3 bases at J, with 11 bases between the two ends. Looked up from germline, CDR1 is DFQATT and CDR2 is SNEGSKA (reference sequence). The CDR3 has 13 residues. The CDR3 spells CSAQRQNNQPQHF. CDR3 sequence (DNA): TGCAGTGCTCAGAGACAGAACAATCAGCCCCAGCATTTT.

The genes are TRBV20-1 and TRBJ2-5; tentative D call: TRBD2 (6 bases). In germline, CDR1 is DFQATT, CDR2 SNEGSKA (reference sequence). The CDR3 spans 13 residues. Trimming took 2 bases from V and 2 from J, leaving 9 bases between them. CDR3 nucleotides: TGCAGTGCTAGATTCCGGGGGCAAGAGACCCAGTACTTC. Amino acids: CSARFRGQETQYF.